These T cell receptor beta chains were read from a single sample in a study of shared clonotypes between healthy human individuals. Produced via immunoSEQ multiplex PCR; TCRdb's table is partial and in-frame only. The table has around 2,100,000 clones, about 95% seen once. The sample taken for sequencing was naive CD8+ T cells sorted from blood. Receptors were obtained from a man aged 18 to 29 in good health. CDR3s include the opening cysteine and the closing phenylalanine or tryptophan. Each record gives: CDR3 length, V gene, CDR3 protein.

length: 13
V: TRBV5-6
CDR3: CASSPGQEETQYF

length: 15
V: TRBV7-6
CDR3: CASSLAHPRTGELFF

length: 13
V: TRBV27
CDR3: CASSTGIPYEQYF

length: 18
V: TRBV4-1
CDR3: CASSQDAAEGALSYEQYF

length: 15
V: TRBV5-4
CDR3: CASSRPSGGVYEQYF

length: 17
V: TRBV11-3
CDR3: CASSSDVGQPNTGELFF

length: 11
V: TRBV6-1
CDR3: CASSEGATGGW

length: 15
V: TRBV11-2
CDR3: CASSYSGGDTYEQYF

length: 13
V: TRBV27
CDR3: CASSLEGTYGYTF

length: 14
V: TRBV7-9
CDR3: CASNIGGAVSPLHF

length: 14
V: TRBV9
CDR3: CASSGQVSDTEAFF

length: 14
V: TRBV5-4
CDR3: CASSLGGSLYEQYF

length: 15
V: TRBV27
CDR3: CASSRSYDGTETQYF

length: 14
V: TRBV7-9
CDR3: CASSTPLLASPLHF

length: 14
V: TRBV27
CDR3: CASSLGQPPDEQYF

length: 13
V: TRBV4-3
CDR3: CASSQDRTDTQYF

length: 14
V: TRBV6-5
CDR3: CASSYSLGDDGYTF

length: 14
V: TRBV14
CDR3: CASGMGQGSYEQYF

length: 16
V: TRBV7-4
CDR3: CARPPVGGAAEETQYF

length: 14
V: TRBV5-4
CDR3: CASSLDRGPNTIYF

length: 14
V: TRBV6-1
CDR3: CASSKTGSGTEAFF

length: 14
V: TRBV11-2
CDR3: CASSSYTLYNEQFF

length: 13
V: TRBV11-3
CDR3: CASSQGQTGELFF

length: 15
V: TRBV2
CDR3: CASSLIGTENYGYTF

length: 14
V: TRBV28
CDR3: CASNPLGSYNEQFF

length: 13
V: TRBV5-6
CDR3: CASSPREAYEQYF

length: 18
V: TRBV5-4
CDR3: CASSLGVTGSLGYYEQYF

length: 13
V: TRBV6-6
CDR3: CASSYSMPETQYF